The 15 T cell receptor beta chains below all came from one sample that was sequenced in a study of blood T cell repertoires in COVID-19. Assay used: immunoSEQ multiplex PCR; TCRdb lists only in-frame clones, some missing. The sample comprises about 55,000 clones, around 80% of which are singletons, and about 6.2% rests with the top ten. The sample was peripheral blood. Receptors originate from a human donor in a cohort sampled during active or convalescent COVID-19.

The chain joins TRBV9 to TRBJ2-2; 9 bases map to TRBD2. Germline lookup yields CDR1 SGDLS and CDR2 YYNGEE. The J segment lost 0 bases and the V segment lost 0 bases, leaving 6 bases of the junction unmatched. The CDR3 is made up of 18 amino acids. CDR3: CASSVVGSGGSNTGELFF. In DNA, the CDR3 is TGTGCCAGCAGCGTAGTCGGTAGCGGGGGATCGAACACCGGGGAGCTGTTTTTT.

The chain employs TRBV12-2 and TRBJ1-5. TRBV12-2 is assigned pseudogene status. This CDR3 is 16 amino acids long. CDR3 loop: CASRLRRVDSNQPQHF. As DNA, the CDR3 is TGTGCAAGTCGCTTACGGAGGGTAGACAGCAATCAGCCCCAGCATTTT.

This clone was seen more than once but under ten times. This same CDR3 is encoded by further DNA sequences in the sample. The chain recombines TRBV2 with TRBJ1-1, with a tentative D call TRBD1 (6 bases). Per the germline V gene, CDR1 is SNHLY and CDR2 is FYNNEI. The germline V and J ends were trimmed by 5 bases and 4 bases, with 14 bases remaining between them. CDR3 length: 14 residues. For the CDR3, the DNA is TGTGCCAGCAGTCGGCAGGGGTCAGGCACTGAAGCTTTCTTT. It encodes CASSRQGSGTEAFF.

The chain uses TRBV27 and TRBJ1-5, with D possibly TRBD1 on 5 matching bases. Trimming took off 6 bases at V and 3 bases at J, with 9 bases between the two ends. The CDR3 runs 13 residues. CDR1 and CDR2 (germline): MNHEY, SMNVEV (reference sequence). The CDR3: CASRDNTNQPQHF. The CDR3 DNA reads TGTGCCAGCAGGGACAATACCAATCAGCCCCAGCATTTT.

V gene TRBV4-3 combines with J gene TRBJ2-7; possibly TRBD2 for D (5 bases). V shed 1 base and J shed 1 base, with 14 bases lying between them. In germline, CDR1 is LGHNA, CDR2 YSLEER. The CDR3 covers 16 residues. CDR3 region: CASSQVRGSYSYEQYF. The CDR3, as DNA: TGCGCCAGCAGCCAAGTTCGGGGTTCATATTCCTACGAGCAGTACTTC.

The rearrangement uses TRBV19 and TRBJ1-2; D possibly corresponds to TRBD1 (5 bases). The V gene's germline CDR1 is LNHDA and CDR2 SQIVND (reference sequence). The CDR3 is 14 amino acids. V lost 3 bases, J lost 0 bases, and 8 bases lay in between. The CDR3: CASSIETANYGYTF. As DNA, the CDR3 is TGTGCCAGTAGTATCGAGACAGCTAACTATGGCTACACCTTC.

V gene TRBV7-9 combines with J gene TRBJ2-3; 13 bases fit TRBD2. In germline, CDR1 is SEHNR, CDR2 FQNEAQ (reference sequence). The CDR3 is 17 residues long. J lost 2 bases, V lost 5 bases, and 7 bases had no gene match. The CDR3 DNA follows: TGTGCCAGCAGCGCGACTAGCGGGGGGTATTCCACAGATACGCAGTATTTT. Translated, it gives CASSATSGGYSTDTQYF.

This clone was observed a single time. The V call is TRBV12-3 or TRBV12-4, the J call TRBJ1-2, with no clear D. The V end was cut by 5 bases, the J end by 14 bases, with 15 bases between. This CDR3 contains 11 residues. The CDR3 region is CASSLFAERTF. CDR3 coding DNA: TGTGCCAGCAGTCTATTTGCAGAGAGGACCTTC.

The gene calls are TRBV19 and TRBJ1-4, with TRBD1 matching 9 bases. The germline V gene has CDR1 LNHDA and CDR2 SQIVND (reference sequence). The V and J ends lost 2 bases and 7 bases, in that order; junction bases with no gene match: 5. This CDR3 comprises 15 residues. The CDR3 loop reads CASSILDRGGEKLFF. The CDR3 DNA reads TGTGCCAGTAGTATATTGGACAGGGGAGGTGAAAAACTGTTTTTT.

The chain carries TRBV9 and TRBJ1-2; maybe TRBD1 (6 bases). V lost 1 base and J lost 2, with 9 bases in between. Looked up from germline, CDR1 is SGDLS and CDR2 is YYNGEE. The CDR3 runs to 14 residues. The CDR3 DNA is TGTGCCAGCAGCGTAAACACAGGGAACTATGGCTACACCTTC. The encoded protein is CASSVNTGNYGYTF.

This clone was counted a few times. The chain is built from TRBV30 and TRBJ1-2; the D gene is possibly TRBD1 (5 bases). The CDR3 spans 12 residues. Germline loops: CDR1 GTSNPN, CDR2 SVGIG (reference sequence). Trimming removed 5 bases from V and 4 bases from J, with 11 bases in between. The CDR3 DNA sequence: TGTGCCTGGTCCAGGGAAATCTATGGCTACACCTTC. It codes for CAWSREIYGYTF.

This clone has just one count. The chain carries TRBV20-1 and TRBJ2-7, with D unclear. The CDR3 covers 13 residues. The V gene lost 6 bases and the J gene lost 3 bases, with 15 bases spanning the gap. Germline CDR1 and CDR2: DFQATT and SNEGSKA (reference sequence). CDR3 coding DNA: TGCAGTGCCAGTAAAACACAGAACTACGAGCAGTACTTC. Translation: CSASKTQNYEQYF.

This clone has just one count. The V call is TRBV2, the J call TRBJ1-4; 8 bases are a match to TRBD1. In germline, CDR1 is SNHLY, CDR2 FYNNEI. The CDR3 spans 15 residues. The V gene end was trimmed by 6 bases and the J gene end by 3 bases; junction bases not matched to a gene: 6. The CDR3 reads CASRTRDRSNEKLFF. Here the CDR3 DNA reads TGTGCCAGCAGGACCCGGGACAGGTCTAATGAAAAACTGTTTTTT.

As DNA, the CDR3 is TGTGCCATCAGTGACGCGACAGGGAGCTATGGCTACACCTTC. Translated, it gives CAISDATGSYGYTF. This rearrangement joins TRBV10-3 to TRBJ1-2, with 7 bases fitting TRBD1. The V gene end was trimmed by 3 bases and the J gene end by 4 bases; junction bases not matched to a gene: 5. Germline V gives CDR1 ENHRY, CDR2 SYGVKD. CDR3 size: 14 residues.

V and J are TRBV4-3 and TRBJ2-2, with TRBD2 identical over 12 bases. The CDR3 runs 17 residues. The germline CDR1 and CDR2 sequences are LGHNA and YSLEER. V lost 4 bases and J lost 3; bases outside the gene matches: 6. This CDR3 reads CASSPETSGGDTGELFF. CDR3 bases: TGCGCCAGCAGCCCTGAGACTAGCGGGGGAGACACCGGGGAGCTGTTTTTT.